This TCR beta chain emerged from a study of cytomegalovirus exposure and HLA in healthy donors. Primers included in the PCR were 60 Vbeta and 13 Jbeta primers. Data came from immunoSEQ multiplex PCR; TCRdb stores just in-frame clones and leaves some out. The sample includes 130,000 to 150,000 clones. The V gene lost 7 bases and the J gene lost 0 bases, with 6 bases spanning the gap. There are 13 residues in the CDR3. Germline V gives CDR1 MNHEY, CDR2 SVGAGI. V gene TRBV6-5 combines with J gene TRBJ2-2; no definite D call. The specimen sequenced was PBMCs. The sequence came from a male donor in good health and CMV-seronegative. The CDR3 DNA reads TGTGCCAGCAACCCAGCGAACACCGGGGAGCTGTTTTTT. This codes for CASNPANTGELFF.